The 24 T cell receptor beta chains below come from one sample, sequenced in a study of metastatic and nonmetastatic thyroid tumors. Using MiXCR, TCRdb reanalyzed the PCR reads. Seen here are about 38,000 clones, around 26% observed once, and the top ten hold 8% to 10%. Each patient came to thyroid surgery without any prior treatment (of any kind). The specimen sequenced was blood. These receptors all stem from a female donor with papillary thyroid cancer or a benign thyroid nodule (not recorded which). Some clones in this sample may be carry-over from other donors' samples.

This clone was counted ten times or more. The chain links TRBV28 to TRBJ2-7; D is possibly TRBD1 (5 bases). The V end lost 5 bases, the J end lost 2 bases, and 10 bases lay between the germline ends. CDR3 length: 13 residues. The germline V gene has CDR1 MDHEN and CDR2 SYDVKM. The CDR3 protein is CASSPTDAYEQYF. CDR3 bases: TGTGCCAGCAGTCCGACAGACGCCTACGAGCAGTACTTC.

This clone was observed a single time. This chain joins TRBV18 and TRBJ1-2, with TRBD1 matching over 7 bases. This CDR3 spans 13 amino acids. CDR1 is KGHSH and CDR2 is LQKENI in the germline V gene. V lost 5 bases, J lost 2 bases, and 2 bases stayed unmatched. The CDR3, as DNA: TGTGCCAGCTCAACAGGGGAGAACTATGGCTACACCTTC. This translates into CASSTGENYGYTF.

This clone was detected only a few times. At the DNA level, this CDR3 is encoded by other sequences in the same sample as well. V gene TRBV28 combines with J gene TRBJ2-3; D is perhaps TRBD2 (5 bases). Germline loops: CDR1 MDHEN, CDR2 SYDVKM. This CDR3 contains 16 residues. Trimming removed 5 bases at V and 0 bases at J, with 15 bases between. Here the CDR3 reads CASSPGTSDSTDTQYF. CDR3 coding DNA: TGTGCCAGCAGTCCCGGTACTAGTGATAGCACAGATACGCAGTATTTT. Full variable domain (missing parts from reference TRBV28 and TRBJ2-3): DVKVTQSSRYLVKRTGEKVFLECVQDMDHENMFWYRQDPGLGLRLIYFSYDVKMKEKGDIPEGYSVSREKKERFSLILESASTNQTSMYLCASSPGTSDSTDTQYFGPGTRLTVL.

The V call is TRBV11-2, the J call TRBJ1-1, with 7 bases lining up with TRBD1. CDR1 is SGHAT, CDR2 FQNNGV, per germline. The CDR3 covers 14 residues. V lost 4 bases, J lost 5 bases, and 7 bases stayed unmatched. The CDR3 here is CASSYAGGGTEAFF. The CDR3 bases are TGTGCCAGCAGCTACGCAGGGGGTGGGACTGAAGCTTTCTTT.

In its sample, this clone was seen many times. The chain combines TRBV7-3 with TRBJ2-1; the match to TRBD2 covers 13 bases. Unmatched junction bases numbered 8, after V lost 5 bases and J lost 10 bases. Per germline, CDR1 SGHTA and CDR2 FQGTGA. The CDR3 loop spans 15 amino acids. The CDR3 DNA reads as TGTGCCAGCAGCGTCACTAGCGGGGGGGCAGGGGAGCAGTTCTTC. It specifies CASSVTSGGAGEQFF.

This clone was seen repeatedly, ten times or more. CDR3 loop: CASSLEGRGTDTQYF. CDR3 DNA sequence: TGTGCCAGCAGCTTAGAGGGGAGGGGGACAGATACGCAGTATTTT. The V call is TRBV11-1, the J call TRBJ2-3, with D perhaps matching TRBD2 (7 bases). Trimming removed 1 base from V and 3 bases from J, with 11 bases in between. This CDR3 is 15 amino acids long. In germline, CDR1 is SGHAT, CDR2 FQDESV (reference sequence).

The CDR3 loop reads CASSPDFYEQYF. CDR3 nucleotide sequence: TGTGCCAGCAGCCCAGACTTCTACGAGCAGTACTTC. The chain couples TRBV3-1 to TRBJ2-7; no firm D call. CDR1 and CDR2 from the germline V gene are LGHDT and YNNKEL (reference sequence). Trimming removed 4 bases at V and 3 bases at J, with 7 bases between. There are 12 residues in the CDR3.

This clone occurred many times. Other DNA sequences in the sample encode the same CDR3. V usage is TRBV9 and J usage is TRBJ2-1; 7 bases are shared with TRBD2. The CDR3 sequence is 15 residues long. Germline CDR1 reads SGDLS; CDR2 reads YYNGEE. V lost 0 bases and J lost 3; bases outside the gene matches: 3. CDR3 residues: CASSVAGGNYNEQFF. The CDR3 nucleotides read TGTGCCAGCAGCGTAGCGGGAGGAAACTACAATGAGCAGTTCTTC.

For this clone: The CDR3 carries no conserved terminal phenylalanine or tryptophan, so it likely arises from a read error. V is TRBV7-2 and J is TRBJ2-7; TRBD2 matches at 11 bases. J lost 0 bases, V lost 0 bases, and 7 bases had no gene match. CDR3 length equals 18 residues. Germline CDR1 SGHTA, CDR2 FQGNSA. DNA of the CDR3: TGTGCCAGCAGCTTAGCGGCTAGCGGGGGGTGGAGCTCCTACGAGCAGTACTCC. Protein product: CASSLAASGGWSSYEQYS.

This clone was seen many times. A read error is possible here, since a much larger clone lies one base away. This chain uses TRBV24-1 with TRBJ1-1; D remains unclear. This CDR3 comprises 14 residues. Trimming took off 3 bases at V and 4 bases at J, with 11 bases between the two ends. The germline CDR1 and CDR2 sequences are KGHDR and SFDVKD. The CDR3: CATSDGTRSTEAFF. CDR3 nucleotides: TGTGCCACCAGTGATGGTACACGGAGCACTGAAGCTTTCTTT.

This clone has only a few counts. The chain joins TRBV11-2 to TRBJ2-7, with D unresolved. Trimming left V 2 bases short and J 0 bases short, with 8 bases between. In germline, CDR1 is SGHAT, CDR2 FQNNGV. The length of the CDR3 is 14 residues. The CDR3 protein is CASSLSQNSYEQYF. The CDR3 nucleotides are TGTGCCAGCAGCTTATCACAGAACTCCTACGAGCAGTACTTC.

This clone was detected only a few times. The chain has TRBV2 and TRBJ1-2; 12 bases align to TRBD1. J gave up 7 bases and V 7 bases, and 7 bases lay outside the gene matches. This CDR3 region has 14 residues. The germline CDR1 and CDR2 sequences are SNHLY and FYNNEI. The CDR3, as DNA: TGTGCCAGCAATCCGGGACAGGGGGCATTTGGCTACACCTTC. Residues: CASNPGQGAFGYTF.

By share of the sample, this clone is medium-sized. The CDR3 region is CASSLGGPIGNTIYF. The CDR3 DNA reads TGTGCCAGCAGCCTAGGTGGCCCCATAGGGAACACCATATATTTT. The V call is TRBV7-9, the J call TRBJ1-3; D ambiguous. CDR1 SEHNR and CDR2 FQNEAQ come from the germline V gene (reference sequence). Trimming left V 5 bases short and J 7 bases short, with 18 bases between. The CDR3 is 15 residues long.

This clone has just a few counts. The rearrangement joins TRBV10-2 to TRBJ1-6, with a possible D match to TRBD1 (6 bases). The CDR3 totals 13 residues. Germline loops: CDR1 WSHSY, CDR2 SAAADI. CDR3 in DNA: TGCTCCATCAGTGAGGGGGGTAATTCACCCCTCCACTTT. This translates into CSISEGGNSPLHF.

This chain uses TRBV6-1 with TRBJ1-4; D unresolved. The ends were cut back, 5 bases at V and 4 bases at J, with 11 bases in the middle. Germline assignment: CDR1 MNHNS and CDR2 SASEGT. The CDR3 loop spans 14 amino acids. The CDR3 coding sequence is TGTGCCAGCAGTACCCCGGGTAATAATGAAAAACTGTTTTTT. It yields the protein CASSTPGNNEKLFF.

This chain joins TRBV28 and TRBJ1-5; no reliable D call. V lost 3 bases to trimming and J lost 3 bases, with 9 bases between them. The CDR3 is 14 amino acids. The germline V gene has CDR1 MDHEN and CDR2 SYDVKM. This CDR3 is CASSFGPPNQPQHF. In DNA, the CDR3 is TGTGCCAGCAGTTTTGGGCCCCCCAATCAGCCCCAGCATTTT.

This clone appeared many times. The chain couples TRBV10-3 to TRBJ1-3, with D uncertain. Germline CDR1 is ENHRY and CDR2 is SYGVKD. V shed 3 bases and J shed 0 bases, with 15 bases lying between them. This CDR3 is built from 17 residues. Here the CDR3 reads CAISDEGLGPSGNTIYF. Written as DNA, the CDR3 is TGTGCCATCAGTGACGAAGGGTTGGGCCCCTCTGGAAACACCATATATTTT.

CDR3 coding DNA: TGTGCCAGCAGCGTAGGAGGGAGGGCCACCGGGGAGCTGTTTTTT. Protein: CASSVGGRATGELFF. V and J are TRBV9 and TRBJ2-2, with TRBD2 matching over 7 bases. The CDR3 length is 15 residues. Per the germline V gene, CDR1 is SGDLS and CDR2 is YYNGEE. After removal of 0 bases from V and 4 bases from J, the junction contained 3 bases not matched to a gene. Based on the CDR3 plus reference TRBV9 and TRBJ2-2, the full variable domain is DSGVTQTPKHLITATGQRVTLRCSPRSGDLSVYWYQQSLDQGLQFLIQYYNGEERAKGNILERFSAQQFPDLHSELNLSSLELGDSALYFCASSVGGRATGELFFGEGSRLTVL.

Concerning this clone itself: A read error may account for a junction end that differs from germline. This rearrangement joins TRBV20-1 to TRBJ1-4; D possibly corresponds to TRBD1 (5 bases). The CDR3 has 16 residues. Germline loops: CDR1 DFQATT, CDR2 SNEGSKA (reference sequence). CDR3 bases: TGCAGCGCTACCCGTGAGGGGTGGCTCCAGACTGAAAAACTGTTTTTT. Translation gives CSATREGWLQTEKLFF.

Concerning this clone itself: Without the conserved terminal phenylalanine or tryptophan, this CDR3 likely stems from a read error. The J gene is TRBJ2-1, the V gene TRBV6-2 or TRBV6-3; D may correspond to TRBD1 or TRBD2 (5 bases each). The CDR3 is 14 amino acids. Germline lookup yields CDR1 MNHEY and CDR2 SVGEGT. The CDR3, as DNA: TGTGCCAACAGTTACGGGAATCAAGGGGATGAGCAGTTCATC. Protein sequence: CANSYGNQGDEQFI.

Ten or more counts support this clone. This sequence joins TRBV6-2 or TRBV6-3 and TRBJ2-1, with 7 bases fitting TRBD1. Germline V gives CDR1 MNHEY, CDR2 SVGEGT. The trim removed 3 bases at V and 0 bases at J, leaving 2 bases unmatched. The CDR3 has 15 amino acids. The CDR3 DNA is TGTGCCAGCAGTTATAGGGACAGCTCCTACAATGAGCAGTTCTTC. It encodes CASSYRDSSYNEQFF.

The sample holds one count of this clone. This sequence joins TRBV18 and TRBJ2-7; the D is unclear. Trimming pared 3 bases from V and 0 bases from J, leaving 6 bases between. Germline CDR1 is KGHSH and CDR2 is LQKENI. The CDR3 spans 13 residues. CDR3 nucleotides: TGTGCCAGCTCACCGCCGGACTCCTACGAGCAGTACTTC. It yields the protein CASSPPDSYEQYF.

This chain links TRBV11-2 with TRBJ2-1, with TRBD2 as a possible D gene (5 bases). CDR3 length: 16 amino acids. From germline, CDR1 is SGHAT and CDR2 FQNNGV. Trimming took off 4 bases at V and 4 bases at J, with 17 bases between the two ends. The CDR3 spells CASSYGNMIWYNEQFF. As DNA, the CDR3 is TGTGCCAGCAGCTACGGGAACATGATCTGGTACAATGAGCAGTTCTTC. Based on the CDR3 plus reference TRBV11-2 and TRBJ2-1, the full variable domain is EAGVAQSPRYKIIEKRQSVAFWCNPISGHATLYWYQQILGQGPKLLIQFQNNGVVDDSQLPKDRFSAERLKGVDSTLKIQPAKLEDSAVYLCASSYGNMIWYNEQFFGPGTRLTVL.

The chain links TRBV12-3 or TRBV12-4 to TRBJ1-1; D may be TRBD1 (5 bases). Trimming removed 5 bases from V and 5 bases from J, with 15 bases in between. The CDR3 is 14 amino acids. The CDR3 nucleotides are TGTGCCAGCAGTAAGGGACGTATTAAAACTGAAGCTTTCTTT. It specifies CASSKGRIKTEAFF.